This TCR beta chain stems from a study of blood T cell repertoires in COVID-19. Recruitment covered some 25 US areas and drew participants whose ages spanned 18 to 89 years. Assignments of participants to cohorts depended upon their own reported clinical history. Germline-derived CDR1 and CDR2 are MNHEY and SVGAGI. The CDR3 totals 12 residues. V lost 6 bases and J 8 bases, leaving 13 bases between the germline ends. This clone appeared once. Per the original data handling: Amplification of reference gene primers was used by the study to estimate nucleated cell counts. Measured with immunoSEQ multiplex PCR; TCRdb has only the in-frame clones, and not every one. From that table come the V and J calls and clone size; the DNA was used to work out D and trimming. The sample includes over 350,000 clones, 87% seen only once; the top ten take nearly 2%.

The sequence derives from a woman aged 18-35 years with acute COVID-19. The chain uses TRBV6-5 and TRBJ1-2; D not resolved. Source material: PBMCs or T cells enriched from blood (not recorded which). CDR3 sequence: CASSLRGGGYTF. The CDR3 DNA reads TGTGCCAGCAGCCTCCGGGGAGGAGGCTACACCTTC.